This T cell receptor beta chain was sequenced during a study of CD8 T cells in ankylosing spondylitis (dated by TCRdb to about 2017). Background for the entire study: The study set out to find disease-linked TCR variants by profiling T cell receptor beta repertoires in ankylosing spondylitis patients and healthy donors. The full study cohort was made up of 20 to 25 ankylosing spondylitis patients and roughly 98 healthy donors. Peripheral blood samples were taken, and synovial fluid was additionally collected from ankylosing spondylitis patients.

The sequencer listed for this sample is Illumina HiSeq 2500. Quantitative 5'-RACE with molecular barcodes was the method used to prepare the TCR beta libraries. The authors' pipeline ran thus. A new computational method, built on a probabilistic model of VDJ rearrangement, was used to identify disease-linked TCR variants. The public reads were reprocessed in TCRdb via fastp at Q25 and MiXCR, keeping in-frame beta chains. Here each entry gathers all rows of one CDR3 protein and keeps the most common genes and DNA. TCRdb, not the original authors, processed these V and J calls. The table for this sample lists about 69,000 distinct CDR3 sequences; roughly 5% of them were counted only once. The top ten clonotypes cover over 2% of the sample. This clonotype came up many times. The specificity of this receptor is unknown. Per-base qualities were not stored, and no clone one base away is much larger. Broader findings and caveats from the paper: Some TCR beta motif variants had previously been reported in synovial fluid and blood of reactive arthritis patients, which suggested common disease-initiation mechanisms. According to the report, matched synovial fluid samples from ankylosing spondylitis patients were significantly enriched for the disease-linked clones. The disease-linked clones showed a CD8+ phenotype and occurred at relatively low frequencies in peripheral blood. A TCR beta motif made up of under ten highly homologous amino acid variants appeared to be characteristic of blood from ankylosing spondylitis patients.

The germline V gene sets CDR1 to SGHRS and CDR2 to YFSETQ. After removal of 3 bases from V and 0 bases from J, the junction retains 4 bases not matched to a gene. From the cysteine up to the phenylalanine, the CDR3 has a length of 15 residues. Only the CDR3 part of the read is kept: 45 bases, read in frame from the first base. This receptor was taken from a male donor with ankylosing spondylitis or in good health (not recorded which). Here the chain combines TRBV5-1 and TRBJ1-1; the central 8 bases match TRBD1. Sequencing was carried out using blood, either unsorted or a sorted T cell fraction (not recorded which). CDR3 protein: CASSWTGLMNTEAFF. The nucleotide sequence is TGCGCCAGCAGCTGGACAGGGCTCATGAACACTGAAGCTTTCTTT.